What follows is one TCR beta chain and its context. These data come from a study of blood T cell repertoires in COVID-19. Assay: immunoSEQ multiplex PCR; the TCRdb copy retains only in-frame clones and omits some. This sample has approximately 190,000 clones, with over 70% found just once. This receptor was identified in a man between 60 and 70 years old with acute or convalescent COVID-19. Input material: peripheral blood.

DNA of the CDR3: TGCAGTGCTAGTGGCGGTCGGAGGATCCAAGAGACCCAGTACTTC. Residues: CSASGGRRIQETQYF. This rearrangement joins TRBV20-1 to TRBJ2-5, with a possible D match to TRBD2 (5 bases). Deletions cut 3 bases from V and 1 base from J, with 15 bases between. Germline V lookup: CDR1 DFQATT, CDR2 SNEGSKA (reference sequence). This CDR3 has 15 amino acids.